The 21 T cell receptor beta chains listed next were all sequenced from one sample in a study of cytomegalovirus exposure and HLA in healthy donors. This table comes from immunoSEQ multiplex PCR, and its TCRdb copy is limited to in-frame clones, with some not included. The sample lists about 130,000 clones; more than 95% were seen once. Sequencing input: PBMCs. These receptors originate from a man aged 18 to 35 in good health and CMV-seronegative.

This chain uses TRBV5-1 with TRBJ1-3; D ambiguous. Trimming shortened V by 4 bases and J by 4 bases, and 9 bases separated the two germline ends. CDR1 is SGHRS and CDR2 is YFSETQ in the germline V gene. This CDR3 has 13 amino acids. CDR3 amino acids: CASSQNRGNTIYF. The CDR3 nucleotides read TGCGCCAGCAGCCAGAATCGCGGAAACACCATATATTTT.

J is TRBJ1-1 and V is TRBV28, with D unresolved. V was trimmed by 8 bases and J by 3 bases, leaving 7 bases between them. From germline, CDR1 is MDHEN and CDR2 SYDVKM. This CDR3 comprises 11 residues. The CDR3 DNA reads TGTGCCAGCTGTCTTTACACTGAAGCTTTCTTT. Encoded protein: CASCLYTEAFF.

This clone was seen only once. The chain recombines TRBV19 with TRBJ2-7, with unresolved D. The CDR3 covers 13 residues. The ends were cut back, 3 bases at V and 3 bases at J, with 9 bases in the middle. CDR1 and CDR2 from the germline V gene are LNHDA and SQIVND (reference sequence). CDR3 amino acids: CASSMAESYEQYF. Written as DNA, the CDR3 is TGTGCCAGTAGTATGGCCGAAAGCTACGAGCAGTACTTC.

The rearrangement uses TRBV29-1 and TRBJ1-1; maybe TRBD1 (6 bases). The V gene's germline CDR1 is SQVTM and CDR2 ANQGSEA. This CDR3 has 13 residues. V gave up 8 bases and J gave up 1 base, with 14 bases separating them. The CDR3 DNA reads as TGCAGCTTCTCCAGGGGACAGAACACTGAAGCTTTCTTT. Residues: CSFSRGQNTEAFF.

CDR3 loop: CASSLQGARTEAFF. CDR3 coding DNA: TGTGCCAGCAGCCTACAGGGGGCGCGAACTGAAGCTTTCTTT. The chain uses TRBV11-2 and TRBJ1-1; 9 positions match TRBD1. The CDR3 covers 14 residues. Trimming removed 5 bases from V and 5 bases from J; junction bases left unmatched: 6. Germline CDR1 is SGHAT and CDR2 is FQNNGV.

The V and J genes are TRBV11-3 and TRBJ1-4; D may be TRBD1 (5 bases). The CDR3 has 14 residues. CDR1 and CDR2 from the germline V gene are SGHNT and YENEEA. V was cut by 5 bases and J by 1 base, with 8 bases left in between. This chain's CDR3 is CASSPDRTNEKLFF. The CDR3 region has the DNA TGTGCCAGCAGCCCAGACAGAACTAATGAAAAACTGTTTTTT.

The chain carries TRBV7-6 and TRBJ2-5; tentatively, D is TRBD1 (7 bases). The CDR3 totals 15 residues. V was clipped by 3 bases and J by 4 bases, with 15 bases between them. CDR1 is SGHVS, CDR2 FNYEAQ, per germline. The CDR3 DNA reads TGTGCCAGCAGCTTGGACAGGTTGGGGGGAGAGACCCAGTACTTC. The encoded protein is CASSLDRLGGETQYF.

The chain links TRBV11-2 to TRBJ1-1; 7 nucleotides agree with TRBD1. CDR3 length equals 13 residues. The germline V gene encodes CDR1 SGHAT and CDR2 FQNNGV. Trimming removed 4 bases from V and 3 bases from J; junction bases left unmatched: 2. In DNA form, the CDR3 reads TGTGCCAGCAGCTCCGACAGGGACACTGAAGCTTTCTTT. It encodes CASSSDRDTEAFF.

The rearrangement links TRBV5-1 to TRBJ2-1; 10 bases align to TRBD2. CDR1 SGHRS and CDR2 YFSETQ come from the germline V gene. J was trimmed by 4 bases and V by 3 bases; bases with no gene match: 4. The CDR3 runs to 15 residues. CDR3 residues: CASSWTSGDYNEQFF. The CDR3 DNA follows: TGCGCCAGCAGCTGGACTAGCGGAGATTACAATGAGCAGTTCTTC.

This rearrangement joins TRBV28 to TRBJ2-6; no firm D call. Trimming pared 3 bases from V and 2 bases from J, leaving 5 bases between. Per the germline V gene, CDR1 is MDHEN and CDR2 is SYDVKM. The CDR3 totals 14 residues. The CDR3, as DNA: TGTGCCAGCAGTTTCTTAGCTGGGGCCAACGTCCTGACTTTC. Translation gives CASSFLAGANVLTF.

This chain joins TRBV5-1 and TRBJ2-2, with D perhaps TRBD1 (5 bases). Germline loops: CDR1 SGHRS, CDR2 YFSETQ. The V gene lost 0 bases and the J gene lost 2 bases, with 35 bases spanning the gap. CDR3 length: 24 residues. As DNA, the CDR3 is TGCGCCAGCAGCTTGGGAGAGCGAAACAGGTTTCCTATCCGTCTTCCCCCTAACACCGGGGAGCTGTTTTTT. Protein: CASSLGERNRFPIRLPPNTGELFF.

The rearrangement joins TRBV7-9 to TRBJ2-1; 11 bases are shared with TRBD2. The CDR3 extends over 16 amino acids. The V segment lost 5 bases and the J segment 3 bases; nucleotides outside the gene matches: 6. In germline, CDR1 is SEHNR, CDR2 FQNEAQ (reference sequence). CDR3 DNA sequence: TGTGCCAGCAGCGCAGGACTAGCGGGTGACTACAATGAGCAGTTCTTC. Encoded protein: CASSAGLAGDYNEQFF.

The chain joins TRBV5-6 to TRBJ2-1; unclear D gene. The V and J ends lost 2 bases and 3 bases respectively, with 12 bases between them. CDR3 length: 15 amino acids. The germline V gene has CDR1 SGHDT and CDR2 YYEEEE. The CDR3 is CASSFPTGGYNEQFF. In nucleotides, the CDR3 is TGTGCCAGCAGCTTTCCGACGGGTGGCTACAATGAGCAGTTCTTC.

The chain joins TRBV11-2 to TRBJ2-3; D unresolved. V shed 6 bases and J shed 4 bases, with 11 bases lying between them. The CDR3 length is 13 residues. Germline assignment: CDR1 SGHAT and CDR2 FQNNGV. In nucleotides, the CDR3 is TGTGCCAGCAGTTCCGGGTTATCAGATACGCAGTATTTT. Amino acid sequence: CASSSGLSDTQYF. The full variable domain, with the rest looked up from reference TRBV11-2 and TRBJ2-3, is EAGVAQSPRYKIIEKRQSVAFWCNPISGHATLYWYQQILGQGPKLLIQFQNNGVVDDSQLPKDRFSAERLKGVDSTLKIQPAKLEDSAVYLCASSSGLSDTQYFGPGTRLTVL.

This clone was recorded once. The V and J genes are TRBV9 and TRBJ2-7; a weak D match, TRBD2 (6 bases). CDR3 length equals 14 residues. Germline loops: CDR1 SGDLS, CDR2 YYNGEE. Deletions cut 0 bases from V and 3 bases from J, with 10 bases between. This chain's CDR3 is CASSVGQGGYEQYF. The CDR3, as DNA: TGTGCCAGCAGCGTAGGGCAGGGAGGCTACGAGCAGTACTTC.

The V call is TRBV4-3, the J call TRBJ2-5; TRBD2 agrees at 8 bases. This CDR3 contains 16 residues. Germline loops: CDR1 LGHNA, CDR2 YSLEER. The ends lost 0 bases at V and 4 bases at J; junction bases unmatched: 7. Here the CDR3 reads CASSQDATSVPETQYF. The DNA for the CDR3 is TGCGCCAGCAGCCAAGATGCGACTAGCGTGCCAGAGACCCAGTACTTC.

The chain uses TRBV27 and TRBJ2-3; 10 bases are shared with TRBD2. The V gene end was trimmed by 2 bases and the J gene end by 2 bases; junction bases not matched to a gene: 22. Germline V gives CDR1 MNHEY, CDR2 SMNVEV (reference sequence). The CDR3 covers 22 residues. The CDR3 DNA reads as TGTGCCAGCAGTTTAAACAGGGTGATAGCGGGAGGACACAACGCCCACACAGATACGCAGTATTTT. Its protein product is CASSLNRVIAGGHNAHTDTQYF.

The chain uses TRBV9 and TRBJ1-4, with a possible D match to TRBD1 (6 bases). CDR3 size: 14 residues. Deletions cut 0 bases from V and 4 bases from J, with 7 bases between. CDR1 and CDR2 (germline): SGDLS, YYNGEE. DNA of the CDR3: TGTGCCAGCAGCGTAGAAGGGGGTAATGAAAAACTGTTTTTT. It translates to CASSVEGGNEKLFF.

The rearrangement links TRBV29-1 to TRBJ1-5, with 8 bases lining up with TRBD1. Germline lookup yields CDR1 SQVTM and CDR2 ANQGSEA. Trimming cost V 5 bases and J 1 base; bases outside gene matches: 16. This CDR3 has 18 residues. CDR3 DNA: TGCAGCGTTCCATCAGGACAGGGTGTACATGGGAGCAATCAGCCCCAGCATTTT. Its translation is CSVPSGQGVHGSNQPQHF.

The J gene is TRBJ1-1, the V gene TRBV11-2, with a weak D call TRBD1 (6 bases). Germline loops: CDR1 SGHAT, CDR2 FQNNGV. Between the trimmed V and J ends, which lost 5 bases and 5 bases, there was a span of 12 bases. The CDR3 runs to 13 residues. CDR3 sequence reads: CASSRRGGTEAFF. The CDR3 DNA reads as TGTGCCAGCAGCAGGAGGGGGGGGACTGAAGCTTTCTTT.

The chain uses TRBV28 and TRBJ2-1, with D possibly TRBD2 on 6 matching bases. The V and J ends lost 6 bases and 5 bases respectively, with 20 bases between them. Germline V gives CDR1 MDHEN, CDR2 SYDVKM. The CDR3 is 16 residues long. The CDR3 coding sequence is TGTGCCAGCAGCTCTCCCCTACTAGCTGAAAACAATGAGCAGTTCTTC. Encoded protein: CASSSPLLAENNEQFF.